The clone carrying this T cell receptor (beta chain) was observed many times. Its antigen remains unknown. Researchers defined stable Graves' hyperthyroidism as no ophthalmopathy progression within 18 months. From 8.5 to 10 ml of fresh peripheral blood, PBMCs were isolated. This sample is drawn from a study of T cells in Graves' hyperthyroidism and ophthalmopathy. Overall study: It was at initial diagnosis, before any treatment, that peripheral blood was collected. Overall study findings and caveats: Most thyroid-expanded clonotypes above 0.001 were also found in blood.

TCR beta CDR3 regions were amplified from RNA. The TCR CDR3 was amplified in a first-round RT-PCR using the HTBI primer set. TCRdb used MiXCR to reprocess the multiplex PCR reads, holding one entry per CDR3 protein. The sample holds fewer than 350,000 distinct CDR3 sequences, about 18% seen once. The V gene end was trimmed by 0 bases and the J gene end by 3 bases; junction bases not matched to a gene: 2. Germline CDR1 and CDR2: SGHRS and YFSETQ. The CDR3 has 15 residues. The genes are TRBV5-1 and TRBJ2-3; TRBD2 matches at 9 bases. The receptor comes from a woman aged 45 to 65 with Graves' hyperthyroidism. The specimen sequenced was blood. CDR3 coding DNA: TGCGCCAGCAGCTTGGGTAGCGGGGGAACAGATACGCAGTATTTT. Translated, it gives CASSLGSGGTDTQYF.